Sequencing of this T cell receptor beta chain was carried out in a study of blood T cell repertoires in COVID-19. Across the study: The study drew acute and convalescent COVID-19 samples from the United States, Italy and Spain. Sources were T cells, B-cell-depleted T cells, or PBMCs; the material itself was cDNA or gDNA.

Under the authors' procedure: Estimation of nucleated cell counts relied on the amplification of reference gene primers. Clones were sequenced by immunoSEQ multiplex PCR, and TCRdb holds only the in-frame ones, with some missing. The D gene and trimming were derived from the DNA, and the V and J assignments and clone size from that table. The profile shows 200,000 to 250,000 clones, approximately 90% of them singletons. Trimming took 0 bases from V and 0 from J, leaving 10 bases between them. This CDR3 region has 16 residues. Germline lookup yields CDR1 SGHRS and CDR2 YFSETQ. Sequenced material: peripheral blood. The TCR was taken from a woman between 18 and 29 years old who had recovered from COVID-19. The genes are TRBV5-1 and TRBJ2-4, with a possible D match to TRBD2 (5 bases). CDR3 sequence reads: CASSLDTSGAKNIQYF. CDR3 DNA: TGCGCCAGCAGCTTGGACACTAGTGGAGCCAAAAACATTCAGTACTTC.